Given below is one T cell receptor (beta chain) in context. The data belong to a study of blood T cell repertoires in COVID-19. Study-level information: Material from acute and convalescent COVID-19 was sourced from the United States, Italy and Spain.

Germline values: CDR1 SGDLS, CDR2 YYNGEE. The CDR3 is made up of 15 amino acids. With V trimmed by 4 bases and J by 7 bases, 8 bases remained unmatched. In the authors' methods: Amplification of reference gene primers provided the estimated nucleated cell counts. Assay used: immunoSEQ multiplex PCR; TCRdb lists only in-frame clones, some missing. V, J and clone size derive from that table, while D and trimming were established from the DNA sequence. The sample has 20,000 or so clones, 70% to 90% seen once. The sequenced sample was peripheral blood. The V gene is TRBV9, the J gene TRBJ1-6; 7 positions match TRBD1. The sequence was obtained from a human donor with active COVID-19. The donor label of this sample is uncertain. The CDR3 DNA is TGTGCCAGCAGCAACAGAGGGGGCGCGAATTCACCCCTCCACTTT. Its translation is CASSNRGGANSPLHF.